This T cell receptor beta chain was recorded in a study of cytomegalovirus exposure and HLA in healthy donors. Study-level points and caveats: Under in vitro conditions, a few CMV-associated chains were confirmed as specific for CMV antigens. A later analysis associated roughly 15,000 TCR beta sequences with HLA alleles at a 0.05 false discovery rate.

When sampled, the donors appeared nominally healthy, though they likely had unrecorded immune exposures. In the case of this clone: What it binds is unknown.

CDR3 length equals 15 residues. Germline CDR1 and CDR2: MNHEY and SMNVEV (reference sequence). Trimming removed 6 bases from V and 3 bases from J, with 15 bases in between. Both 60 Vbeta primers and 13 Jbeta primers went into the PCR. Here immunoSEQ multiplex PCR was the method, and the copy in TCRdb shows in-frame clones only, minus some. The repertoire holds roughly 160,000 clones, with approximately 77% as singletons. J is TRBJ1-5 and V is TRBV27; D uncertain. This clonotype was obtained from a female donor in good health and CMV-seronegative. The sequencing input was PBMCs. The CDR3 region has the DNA TGTGCCAGCAGCACCCTCGGAGGGATCAATCAGCCCCAGCATTTT. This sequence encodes CASSTLGGINQPQHF.